This paragraph covers one T cell receptor (beta chain) sequence. What this receptor recognizes is not known. This could be a read error, since a much larger clone is one nucleotide away. Genomic DNA extracted from peripheral blood, rather than sorted cells or RNA, was used as the source for amplification of TCR beta rearrangements. Using a mixed TRB-A/B primer pool, multiplex touch-down PCR amplified rearranged TRB sequences covering the V, D and J segments. Illumina adapters and sample indices were added to the amplicons in two consecutive PCR reactions performed with Phusion HS II polymerase. Amplicons were gel-purified using the NucleoSpin Gel and PCR Clean-up kit and were subsequently checked with Qubit and an Agilent 2100 Bioanalyzer. Sequencing of libraries was carried out on an Illumina MiSeq in 600-cycle, single-indexed, paired-end runs. Per the source publication's procedure: MiXCR versions 2.12 and 3.0.5 were used to process the TRB sequences. Each unique CDR3 nucleotide sequence was counted as one clone, and only productive sequences with at least two reads were retained. The repertoire metrics were Shannon diversity, evenness, clonality (calculated as one minus evenness), and diversity profiles parameterized by alpha from 0 to 5. The IGoR algorithm was used to calculate generation probabilities of clones in the paired pre- and post-chemotherapy samples. The raw public reads went through TCRdb reprocessing: fastp at Q25, MiXCR clone calling, in-frame beta chains kept. Rows with a matching CDR3 protein are joined into one entry that keeps the most common DNA and genes. TCRdb, not the original authors, processed these V and J calls. This sample gives roughly 2,700 distinct CDR3 sequences in total; roughly 22% of them show up just once. The ten largest clonotypes hold more than 9.5% of the sample.

This sample was taken from a study of T cell repertoires in aging, cancer and after chemotherapy (dated by TCRdb to about 2019). Regarding the research as a whole: Donors spanned six age groups from 30 or younger to 70 or older, with at least three individuals per group. Paired pre- and post-chemotherapy samples in the solid tumor group came from brain tumor (glioblastoma) patients receiving temozolomide-based therapy. To examine immunoaging and T cell reconstitution after chemotherapy, the study profiled TCR beta repertoires in peripheral blood from healthy donors and cancer patients. Alongside some 100 healthy donors serving as a reference group, the cohort included some 220 cancer patients, of whom roughly 92 had hematological cancers and around 120 had solid cancers. The full dataset contained several million TCR reads.

Points the paper makes about the study in general: The authors noted that the repertoire data do not allow conclusions about immunological memory after chemotherapy. Untreated patients with hematological or solid cancers showed significantly lower blood TCR diversity and higher clonality than age-matched healthy donors. An increase in median generation probability over the chemotherapy interval was observed in both cancer cohorts, suggesting that the repertoire was reconstituted through rebound thymic output. In healthy donors, the drop in TCR diversity with age came mainly from a loss of richness, whereas in cancer patients a loss of evenness also played a part.

This receptor was obtained from a human donor with a solid tumor. The sequenced material came from blood.

The bases read TGTGCCTGCAGTCCCCCAGGGAGGGTAATGTTCACTGAAGCTTTCTTT. It codes for CACSPPGRVMFTEAFF. The rearranged chain carries TRBV5-5 and TRBJ1-1; TRBD1 is a weak D gene call, 5 bases matching. The CDR3 spans 16 residues, from the cysteine through the phenylalanine. Only the CDR3 part of the read is kept: 48 bases, read in frame from the first base. According to the germline V gene (reference sequence), CDR1 reads SGHKS and CDR2 reads YYEKEE.